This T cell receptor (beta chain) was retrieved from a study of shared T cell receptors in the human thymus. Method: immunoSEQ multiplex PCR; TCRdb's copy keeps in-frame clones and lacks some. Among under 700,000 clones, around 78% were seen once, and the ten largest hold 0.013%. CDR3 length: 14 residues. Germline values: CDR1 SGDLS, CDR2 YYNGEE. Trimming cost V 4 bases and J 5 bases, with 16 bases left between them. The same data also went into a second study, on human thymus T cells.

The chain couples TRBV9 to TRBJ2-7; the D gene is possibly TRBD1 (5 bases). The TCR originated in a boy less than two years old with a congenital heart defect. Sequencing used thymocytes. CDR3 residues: CASSPSRVRDEQYF. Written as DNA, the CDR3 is TGTGCCAGCAGCCCAAGCAGGGTACGGGACGAGCAGTACTTC. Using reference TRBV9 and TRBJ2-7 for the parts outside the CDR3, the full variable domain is DSGVTQTPKHLITATGQRVTLRCSPRSGDLSVYWYQQSLDQGLQFLIQYYNGEERAKGNILERFSAQQFPDLHSELNLSSLELGDSALYFCASSPSRVRDEQYFGPGTRLTVT.